The rows below give T cell receptor beta chains drawn from one sample of a study of OX40 agonist ivuxolimab in advanced cancers. This table comes from immunoSEQ multiplex PCR, and its TCRdb copy is limited to in-frame clones, with some not included. The table has roughly 80,000 clones, around 87% seen once. Sequencing used CD4+ or CD8+ T cells sorted from blood, obtained in a trial of the OX40 agonist ivuxolimab. These receptor sequences come from an adult with an advanced solid tumor such as melanoma, head and neck, liver or kidney cancer. Both conserved end residues are part of each CDR3. D genes are given only for firm matches. Rows may omit the clone size; those that give it use once, few, many or a size class.

V,J,size,D,DNA,CDR3
TRBV9,TRBJ2-7,-,-,TGTGCCAGCAGCGTAGTAGGGGACCCTGGTTCGACGCAGTACTTC,CASSVVGDPGSTQYF
TRBV10-3,TRBJ2-1,-,TRBD2,TGTGCCATCAGTGAGTCACCCCTAGCGGGGACCTACAATGAGCAGTTCTTC,CAISESPLAGTYNEQFF
TRBV28,TRBJ2-1,-,TRBD2,TGTGCCAGCACCAGACAGTTTCCCGTACTAGCGGGAGGGCGGGGTGAGCAGTTCTTC,CASTRQFPVLAGGRGEQFF
TRBV11-3,TRBJ2-4,-,-,TGTGCCAGCAGCGGGGCAGGGAGGAACATTCAGTACTTC,CASSGAGRNIQYF
TRBV7-9,TRBJ2-5,-,-,TGTGCCCGCCGGACCCAAGAGACCCAGTACTTC,CARRTQETQYF
TRBV10-3,TRBJ2-1,-,TRBD2,TGTGCCATCAGTGAAAACGGACTAGCGGGAGAAGAGCAGTTCTTC,CAISENGLAGEEQFF
TRBV2,TRBJ1-5,-,-,TGTGCCAGCAGTGAAGGCAGGGCCGGGGTTCAGCCCCAGCATTTT,CASSEGRAGVQPQHF
TRBV5-1,TRBJ1-1,-,-,TGCGCCAGCAGCACCGGACAGTTACTTGTGAACACTGAAGCTTTCTTT,CASSTGQLLVNTEAFF
TRBV11-2,TRBJ2-3,-,-,TGTGCCAGCAGCTTAGACAGGGATACGCAGTATTTT,CASSLDRDTQYF
TRBV5-1,TRBJ2-7,-,-,TGCGCCAGCAGCCAAGGCCTCTCCTACGAGCAGTACTTC,CASSQGLSYEQYF
TRBV5-8,TRBJ1-2,once,-,TGTGCCAGCACCGGACAGCTTAACTATGGCTACACCTTC,CASTGQLNYGYTF
TRBV5-1,TRBJ2-5,-,TRBD1,TGCGCCAGCAGCTTGACAGGGGAATACCAAGAGACCCAGTACTTC,CASSLTGEYQETQYF
TRBV29-1,TRBJ2-7,-,-,TGCAGCGTTGGCCTAGAAAGGGGTTTATTCCGGGAGCAGTACTTC,CSVGLERGLFREQYF
TRBV9,TRBJ2-5,-,-,TGTGCCAGCAGCGTAGTTGAAGAGACCCAGTACTTC,CASSVVEETQYF
TRBV28,TRBJ2-1,-,-,TGTGCCAGCAGTCCACAGACTAGGTCAGGTGAGCAGTTCTTC,CASSPQTRSGEQFF
TRBV27,TRBJ1-2,-,-,TGTGCCAGCAGACCCCCTCAGGTGGGCTATGGCTACACCTTC,CASRPPQVGYGYTF
TRBV2,TRBJ1-1,-,-,TGTGCCAGCGCCTTTCAGGTGAACACTGAAGCTTTCTTT,CASAFQVNTEAFF
TRBV20-1,TRBJ2-5,-,TRBD1,TGCAGTGCTCACAGGGGGGAGACCCAGTACTTC,CSAHRGETQYF
TRBV5-4,TRBJ2-1,-,TRBD1,TGTGCCAGCAGCCACCGGGACAGGGAATCACAAGAGCAGTTCTTC,CASSHRDRESQEQFF
TRBV9,TRBJ2-2,-,-,TGTGCCAGCACCAAACAACGCACCGGGGAGCTGTTTTTT,CASTKQRTGELFF
TRBV5-1,TRBJ2-2,few,-,TGCGCCAGCAGCTTCGGGCGGGGTTTTCAGGGGGAGCTGTTTTTT,CASSFGRGFQGELFF
TRBV7-9,TRBJ2-3,once,-,TGTGCCAGCAGCTCCGTCACAGATACGCAGTATTTT,CASSSVTDTQYF
TRBV7-7,TRBJ2-2,-,TRBD2,TGTGCCAGCAGCTTCACAGCGGGGGGGCCACCCGGGGAGCTGTTTTTT,CASSFTAGGPPGELFF
TRBV4-3,TRBJ2-4,-,TRBD2,TGCGCCAGCAGCCACCCGGTGAAACTAGCGGGAGGCCCACTAGCCAAAAACATTCAGTACTTC,CASSHPVKLAGGPLAKNIQYF
TRBV28,TRBJ2-7,few,TRBD2,TGTGCCAGCAGTCCCGGGGGGTTCTACGAGCAGTACTTC,CASSPGGFYEQYF
TRBV5-6,TRBJ2-5,-,TRBD1,TGTGCCAGCAGCCGGGACAGACTGGAGACCCAGTACTTC,CASSRDRLETQYF
TRBV7-9,TRBJ2-1,-,-,TGTGCCAGCAGCTTAGCAGTCTACAATGAGCAGTTCTTC,CASSLAVYNEQFF
TRBV7-9,TRBJ2-7,once,TRBD1,TGTGCCAGCAGCCCCGACAGGGCACCCTACGAGCAGTACTTC,CASSPDRAPYEQYF
TRBV27,TRBJ1-4,few,-,TGTGCCAGCAGTTTTTTAGCAACTAATGAAAAACTGTTTTTT,CASSFLATNEKLFF
TRBV6-1,TRBJ1-5,-,-,TGTGCCAGCAGGGATTACGGCCGGATAAATCAGCCCCAGCATTTT,CASRDYGRINQPQHF
TRBV5-6,TRBJ1-3,-,-,TGTGCCAGCAGCTTAAGGGGAAGAAGCTCTGGAAACACCATATATTTT,CASSLRGRSSGNTIYF
TRBV5-6,TRBJ1-4,-,-,TGTGCCAGCAGCCTGCCTGGGGCAGGGCTGAGGAATGAAAAACTGTTTTTT,CASSLPGAGLRNEKLFF
TRBV28,TRBJ1-2,-,-,TGTGCCAGCAATCCCCTACAGGGCCCAGGGGGCTACACCTTC,CASNPLQGPGGYTF
TRBV6-5,TRBJ2-7,-,TRBD1,TGTGCCAGCAGCTTGACAGGGACCTACGAGCAGTACTTC,CASSLTGTYEQYF
TRBV25-1,TRBJ2-5,-,-,TGTGCCACCCAAAATGCAGGGTCCCAAGAGACCCAGTACTTC,CATQNAGSQETQYF
TRBV9,TRBJ2-2,-,-,TGTGCCAGCAGCGTAGGAGTCTCGACCGGGGAGCTGTTTTTT,CASSVGVSTGELFF
TRBV28,TRBJ1-1,-,-,TGTGCCAGCAGTTCAAACAGGGTTACTGAAGCTTTCTTT,CASSSNRVTEAFF
TRBV6-6,TRBJ2-3,-,-,TGTGCCAGCAGTTACGTCCATTCAACAGATACGCAGTATTTT,CASSYVHSTDTQYF
TRBV21-1,TRBJ2-3,once,-,TGTGCCAGCAGCAAGCCGACAGGGAACACTAGCACAGATACGCAGTATTTT,CASSKPTGNTSTDTQYF
TRBV7-3,TRBJ2-7,few,TRBD1,TGTGCCAGCAGCTTTAGACAGGGGGGCGAGCAGTACTTC,CASSFRQGGEQYF
TRBV28,TRBJ1-6,-,-,TGTGCCAGCACGGCCCTTGAGTCACCCCTCCACTTT,CASTALESPLHF
TRBV30,TRBJ1-3,-,-,TGTGCCTGGAGTGTATTCAGCTACTCTGGAGGAAACACCATATATTTT,CAWSVFSYSGGNTIYF
TRBV7-8,TRBJ2-1,-,-,TGTGCCAGCAGCTTATTCCCTCAGCGGAGCTCCTACAATGAGCAGTTCTTC,CASSLFPQRSSYNEQFF
TRBV6-5,TRBJ2-3,-,-,TGTGCCAGCAGTTACGAAGCATATCCAGATACGCAGTATTTT,CASSYEAYPDTQYF
TRBV6-1,TRBJ2-3,once,-,TGTGCCAGCAGTGAAAGGGAGTTCGGCGCAGATACGCAGTATTTT,CASSEREFGADTQYF
TRBV27,TRBJ2-3,-,-,TGTGCCAGCAGCCCAGGCACAGATACGCAGTATTTT,CASSPGTDTQYF
TRBV28,TRBJ1-5,-,TRBD1,TGTGCCAGCAGCTCGACAGGGGGCTGGCAGCCCCAGCATTTT,CASSSTGGWQPQHF
TRBV28,TRBJ1-5,-,TRBD1,TGTGCCAGCAGTCCAGGGGGCAGGGAGGATCAGCCCCAGCATTTT,CASSPGGREDQPQHF
TRBV7-8,TRBJ1-5,-,-,TGTGCCAGCAGCTTAGTTCGAGGGATTCAGCCCCAGCATTTT,CASSLVRGIQPQHF